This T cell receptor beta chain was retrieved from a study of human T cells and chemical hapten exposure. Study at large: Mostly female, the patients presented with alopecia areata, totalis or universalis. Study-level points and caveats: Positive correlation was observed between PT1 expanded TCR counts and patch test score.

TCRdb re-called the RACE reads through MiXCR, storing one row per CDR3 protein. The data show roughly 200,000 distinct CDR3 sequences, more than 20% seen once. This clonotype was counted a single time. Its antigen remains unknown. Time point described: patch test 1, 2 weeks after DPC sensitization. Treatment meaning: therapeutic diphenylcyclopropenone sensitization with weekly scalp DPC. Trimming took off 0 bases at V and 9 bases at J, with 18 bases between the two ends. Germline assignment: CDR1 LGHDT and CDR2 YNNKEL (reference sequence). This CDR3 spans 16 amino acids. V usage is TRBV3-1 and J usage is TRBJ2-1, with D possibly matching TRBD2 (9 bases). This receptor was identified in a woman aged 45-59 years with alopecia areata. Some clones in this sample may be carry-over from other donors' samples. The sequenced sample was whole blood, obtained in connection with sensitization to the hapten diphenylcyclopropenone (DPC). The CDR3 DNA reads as TGTGCCAGCAGCCAAGATCCTAGCGGGACAGGAGGTGAGCAGTTCTTC. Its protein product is CASSQDPSGTGGEQFF.